This T cell receptor (beta chain) was sequenced during a study of tissue T cells after allogeneic stem cell transplantation. The method was immunoSEQ multiplex PCR; TCRdb's version includes in-frame clones alone and lacks a portion of them. The sample contains about 6,800 clones, over 30% of which appear only once. Time point here: mouse harvest day 14 after allogeneic transplant. Each mouse received 10^7 T-cell-depleted marrow cells plus 10^6 splenic CD5+ T cells by tail vein. Concerning this clone itself: What it recognizes is unknown. All gene names here are mouse names. The CDR3 end lies 1 residue beyond the end of the read and is filled in from the germline J gene.

Study-level results: Anatomically similar tissues had similar TCR repertoires within each patient.

Germline CDR1 reads KGHPV; CDR2 reads FQNQEV (reference sequence). V shed 0 bases and J shed 2 bases, with 8 bases lying between them. This CDR3 has 15 amino acids. Specimen: skin. The chain is built from TRBV26 and TRBJ1-5; possibly TRBD1 for D (5 bases). This receptor was identified in a female BALB/c mouse given C57BL/6 T cells with graft-versus-host disease after an allogeneic hematopoietic cell transplant. The CDR3 is CASSLSRGYNQAPLF. CDR3 bases read: TGTGCCAGCAGTCTGTCGAGGGGATACAACCAGGCTCCGCTT.